The entry that follows covers one T cell receptor (beta chain) sequence. The CDR3 covers 16 residues. Germline assignment: CDR1 MNHEY and CDR2 SVGEGT. The V and J ends lost 0 bases and 2 bases respectively, with 11 bases between them. This record belongs to a study of blood T cell repertoires in COVID-19. Background on the study: Sources were T cells, B-cell-depleted T cells, or PBMCs; the material itself was cDNA or gDNA.

Per the original methods: Amplified reference gene primers provided the basis for estimating nucleated cell counts. The assay was immunoSEQ multiplex PCR, and TCRdb's table has in-frame clones only and misses some. Clone size and the V and J calls come from that table; the DNA yielded D and trimming. The sample lists about 240,000 clones, roughly 80% occurring once. The V gene is TRBV6-2 or TRBV6-3, the J gene TRBJ2-1; weak D call: TRBD2 (5 bases). Sequenced material: peripheral blood. The TCR originated in a woman aged 55-70 years with active or convalescent COVID-19. CDR3 DNA sequence: TGTGCCAGCAGTTACTCGCTTCGGGGAACCTACAATGAGCAGTTCTTC. This encodes CASSYSLRGTYNEQFF.